What follows is one T cell receptor (beta chain) and its context. Antigen: not known. This specimen comes from a study of a mutant IDH1 vaccine in newly diagnosed glioma. Time point: week 35, safety follow-up. Mutant IDH1 20-mer peptide, at 300 ug, made up each vaccine dose, with topical imiquimod. The donors' diagnosis was new WHO grade 3 or 4 astrocytoma that was IDH1-mutant and ATRX-lost. This CDR3 has 14 amino acids. Trimming pared 6 bases from V and 0 bases from J, leaving 10 bases between. CDR1 is MNHEY and CDR2 is SMNVEV in the germline V gene (reference sequence). Using immunoSEQ multiplex PCR, the repertoire was profiled, and TCRdb retains in-frame clones only, with some absent. The sample lists 69,000 or so clones, more than 85% occurring once.

This receptor was taken from a man aged 25-45 years with glioma. The chain has TRBV27 and TRBJ2-3; no definite D call. The sequencing used PBMCs, collected from a glioma patient whose treatment included an IDH1 peptide vaccine. The CDR3 spells CASRDGTSTDTQYF. DNA of the CDR3: TGTGCCAGCAGGGACGGAACTAGCACAGATACGCAGTATTTT.